The source of this TCR beta chain is a study of vaccination effects on CD4 cells after COVID-19. Study-level points and caveats: Small numbers of convalescent patients limited the study. It also lacked early post-infection timepoints. Vaccine-induced clones in healthy vaccinees cross-reacted with common cold coronaviruses in only 1 of 255 cases. Late after vaccination, infection- and vaccine-induced clones showed marked clonal contraction.

With respect to this clone: Its cognate antigen is unknown.

CDR3 size: 12 residues. V shed 3 bases and J shed 12 bases, with 9 bases lying between them. CDR1 LNHDA and CDR2 SQIVND come from the germline V gene (reference sequence). Sequencing in the ViraFEST assay came after antigen-specific CD4+ T cells had been expanded with viral peptide pools, which were used to stimulate PBMC. Following 10 days of culture, CD4+ T cells were isolated. Nucleocapsid antibodies were negative in the vaccine recipients, who had never had SARS-CoV-2 infection. On both days 3 and 7, half of the culture medium was replaced with IL-2 medium. Here immunoSEQ multiplex PCR was the method, and the copy in TCRdb shows in-frame clones only, minus some. The sample shows 25,000 to 35,000 clones, 75% to 85% of them seen only once.

The V and J genes are TRBV19 and TRBJ1-6; the D is unclear. Sample: CD4+ T cells from PBMCs cultured with SARS-CoV-2 spike peptides, taken before COVID-19 vaccination. The sequence derives from a human donor who received a COVID-19 vaccine. The CDR3 sequence: CASSMRRGPLHF. The DNA for the CDR3 is TGTGCCAGTAGTATGAGGAGAGGACCCCTCCACTTT.